The 15 T cell receptor beta chains below all came from one sample that was sequenced in a study of shared clonotypes between healthy human individuals (dated by TCRdb to the early 2020s). CD8 naive samples were obtained by positive selection for CCR7 among CD45RO-negative cells, yielding a CD45RA+CCR7+ population from which TemRA cells were excluded. The library relied on the immunoSEQ multiplex PCR assay. This is the immuneACCESS table as TCRdb keeps it, with only in-frame sequences that have V and J called. A part of the clones is gone; compared with another copy, unresolved V genes explain less than half, and the rest is unexplained. Here the sample has about 700,000 clones; just over 90% occur a single time. Jointly, the top ten make up about a quarter of the sample. Sequenced input: naive CD8+ T cells sorted from blood. Interpreted using the paper, the cell subset or site label stands for: CD45RA+CCR7+. Receptor source: a man aged 30-40 years in good health.

This chain connects TRBV7-9 to TRBJ2-5, with D possibly TRBD2 on 6 matching bases. V lost 7 bases, J lost 5 bases, and 26 bases lay in between. Germline CDR1 SEHNR, CDR2 FQNEAQ (reference sequence). CDR3 length: 17 amino acids. CDR3 residues: CASIPLLGLPGGETQYF. CDR3 sequence (DNA): TGTGCCAGCATCCCCCTCCTGGGACTCCCCGGTGGGGAGACCCAGTACTTC.

The rearrangement joins TRBV28 to TRBJ2-7, with TRBD1 identical over 9 bases. J gave up 6 bases and V 5 bases, and 8 bases lay outside the gene matches. Germline V gene lookup returns CDR1 MDHEN and CDR2 SYDVKM. The CDR3 has 14 residues. CDR3 coding DNA: TGTGCCAGCAGTATCTCCGGGACAGGGCCCGAGCAGTACTTC. Protein product: CASSISGTGPEQYF.

This clone showed up just once. The chain joins TRBV9 to TRBJ2-3, with D possibly being TRBD2 (5 bases). In germline, CDR1 is SGDLS, CDR2 YYNGEE. The CDR3 runs 16 residues. The ends were cut back, 0 bases at V and 1 base at J, with 12 bases in the middle. The CDR3 DNA reads TGTGCCAGCAGCGTAGGAGGTGACGGGGGCACAGATACGCAGTATTTT. This sequence encodes CASSVGGDGGTDTQYF. Using reference TRBV9 and TRBJ2-3 for the parts outside the CDR3, the full variable domain is DSGVTQTPKHLITATGQRVTLRCSPRSGDLSVYWYQQSLDQGLQFLIQYYNGEERAKGNILERFSAQQFPDLHSELNLSSLELGDSALYFCASSVGGDGGTDTQYFGPGTRLTVL.

The rearrangement links TRBV19 to TRBJ2-1, with D tentatively TRBD2 (6 bases). The CDR3 extends over 17 amino acids. Germline V gene data show CDR1 as LNHDA and CDR2 as SQIVND (reference sequence). The V gene lost 4 bases and the J gene lost 2 bases, with 18 bases spanning the gap. CDR3 in amino acids: CASSNVFLTRAYNEQFF. CDR3 in DNA: TGTGCCAGTAGTAACGTATTTCTGACTAGAGCCTACAATGAGCAGTTCTTC.

Note on this clone: The same CDR3 arises from other DNA sequences in this sample as well. The chain employs TRBV11-2 and TRBJ1-3; 7 bases match TRBD1. The CDR3 is 15 amino acids. The J segment lost 7 bases and the V segment lost 1 base, leaving 7 bases of the junction unmatched. Germline V gene data show CDR1 as SGHAT and CDR2 as FQNNGV. The DNA of the CDR3 is TGTGCCAGCAGCTTAGCCTCGACAGGGATGAACACCATATATTTT. It translates to CASSLASTGMNTIYF.

Concerning this clone itself: The sample carries other DNA sequences with the same CDR3. The chain recombines TRBV7-9 with TRBJ2-7; D possibly uses TRBD1 or TRBD2 (5 bases each). The germline gives CDR1 SEHNR, CDR2 FQNEAQ (reference sequence). Trimming shortened V by 5 bases and J by 2 bases, and 13 bases separated the two germline ends. The CDR3 has 14 residues. The chain's CDR3 is CASSNTGGPYEQYF. CDR3 coding DNA: TGTGCCAGCAGCAATACAGGAGGCCCCTACGAGCAGTACTTC.

The J gene is TRBJ2-7, the V gene TRBV28; D gene unclear. Germline V CDR1 and CDR2: MDHEN, SYDVKM. The CDR3 runs 13 residues. V dropped 5 bases and J dropped 2 bases, with 10 bases sitting between them. CDR3 DNA: TGTGCCAGCAGTACTATAGCAGCCTACGAGCAGTACTTC. Translating gives CASSTIAAYEQYF.

The V call is TRBV28, the J call TRBJ2-1; D gene unclear. The ends were cut back, 5 bases at V and 6 bases at J, with 8 bases in the middle. The V gene's germline CDR1 is MDHEN and CDR2 SYDVKM. There are 12 residues in the CDR3. The CDR3 DNA is TGTGCCAGCAGTACCGGTTTCAATGAGCAGTTCTTC. Its translation: CASSTGFNEQFF. The full variable domain, in which reference TRBV28 and TRBJ2-1 provide the parts outside the CDR3, is DVKVTQSSRYLVKRTGEKVFLECVQDMDHENMFWYRQDPGLGLRLIYFSYDVKMKEKGDIPEGYSVSREKKERFSLILESASTNQTSMYLCASSTGFNEQFFGPGTRLTVL.

The rearrangement links TRBV5-5 to TRBJ1-1; perhaps TRBD1 as D (5 bases). CDR3 length: 13 amino acids. Trimming removed 0 bases at V and 2 bases at J, with 5 bases between. In germline, CDR1 is SGHKS, CDR2 YYEKEE (reference sequence). This CDR3 is CASSLGDNTEAFF. The CDR3 nucleotides read TGTGCCAGCAGCTTGGGGGACAACACTGAAGCTTTCTTT.

This rearrangement joins TRBV7-9 to TRBJ2-1; 8 bases align to TRBD1. Looked up from germline, CDR1 is SEHNR and CDR2 is FQNEAQ (reference sequence). The CDR3 extends over 16 amino acids. The ends lost 5 bases at V and 5 bases at J; junction bases unmatched: 11. This CDR3 is CASSQTTGVANNEQFF. The DNA for the CDR3 is TGTGCCAGCAGCCAAACGACAGGGGTCGCCAACAATGAGCAGTTCTTC.

The gene calls are TRBV27 and TRBJ2-1; 10 nucleotides match TRBD2. Germline V gene data show CDR1 as MNHEY and CDR2 as SMNVEV (reference sequence). The trim removed 6 bases at V and 8 bases at J, leaving 13 bases unmatched. This CDR3 is built from 16 residues. For the CDR3, the DNA is TGTGCCAGCAGAGAATTCTCTAGCGGGAGTATCGATGAGCAGTTCTTC. Protein sequence: CASREFSSGSIDEQFF.

The rearrangement joins TRBV23-1 to TRBJ2-1, with 8 positions matching TRBD1. TRBV23-1 is an open reading frame whose function is uncertain. The CDR3 contains 15 residues. V lost 2 bases to trimming and J lost 2 bases; unmatched junction nucleotides: 2. The CDR3 protein is CASSQETGAYNEQFF. CDR3 DNA sequence: TGCGCCAGCAGTCAAGAGACAGGGGCCTACAATGAGCAGTTCTTC.

The rearrangement joins TRBV27 to TRBJ2-3; no definite D call. Trimming left V 5 bases short and J 0 bases short, with 21 bases between. CDR3 length equals 18 residues. CDR1 MNHEY and CDR2 SMNVEV come from the germline V gene (reference sequence). CDR3 in amino acids: CASSPLEVGLKSTDTQYF. Here the CDR3 DNA reads TGTGCCAGCAGTCCGCTAGAAGTGGGTTTGAAGAGCACAGATACGCAGTATTTT.

The V and J genes are TRBV5-8 and TRBJ2-3; 10 positions agree with TRBD2. The V and J ends lost 3 bases and 2 bases, in that order; junction bases with no gene match: 3. The CDR3 runs to 15 residues. CDR1 and CDR2 (germline): SGHTS, YDEGEE. CDR3 protein: CASSYGLAATDTQYF. The CDR3 bases are TGTGCCAGCAGCTACGGACTAGCGGCCACAGATACGCAGTATTTT.

The chain joins TRBV5-1 to TRBJ2-2; D may be TRBD1 or TRBD2 (5 bases each). Trimming stripped 0 bases from V and 1 base from J, with 10 bases between. The germline gives CDR1 SGHRS, CDR2 YFSETQ. This CDR3 region has 16 residues. The CDR3 DNA follows: TGCGCCAGCAGCTTGGCCGAGGGGCTGAACACCGGGGAGCTGTTTTTT. This sequence encodes CASSLAEGLNTGELFF.